This TCR beta chain was found in a study of T cells in women clearing cervical HPV infection. Study as a whole: Blood came at first lesion visit for cases, post-clearance for controls.

The germline CDR1 and CDR2 sequences are ENHRY and SYGVKD. V dropped 0 bases and J dropped 6; count of bases not matched to a gene: 11. The CDR3 contains 17 residues. As concerns this clone: What it recognizes is unknown. The read halts 3 residues ahead of the CDR3 end, with the missing end drawn from the germline J gene.

The table came from immunoSEQ multiplex PCR; TCRdb's copy has only in-frame clones and leaves some out. Its table lists about 21,000 clones. Study-wide results and limits: Unknown T-cell numbers per sample may underlie the richness differences. Associations may precede or follow infection; HPV-specific or memory T cells were not isolated.

V is TRBV10-3 and J is TRBJ2-7; TRBD2 agrees at 10 bases. The sequenced sample consisted of blood buffy coat. The receptor was isolated from a woman aged 18 to 75 with a cervical HPV16 infection that either progressed to CIN3+ or cleared (not recorded which). The CDR3 region is CAISESSGQREGPEQYF. The covered CDR3 bases are TGTGCCATCAGTGAGTCTTCGGGGCAGCGGGAGGGCCCCGAG.